This T cell receptor (beta chain) was found in a study of blood T cell repertoires in COVID-19. As for the study in general: In each case, the material was cDNA or gDNA derived from T cells, B-cell-depleted T cells, or PBMCs.

A single count supports this clone. Distinct nucleotide sequences in the sample also encode this CDR3. Authors' data handling: The assay estimated nucleated cells by amplifying reference gene primers. Sequencing was performed with immunoSEQ multiplex PCR; in TCRdb, only in-frame clones are kept and a portion is missing. The DNA was the basis for D and trimming; V, J and clone size are from that table. The data contain about 75,000 clones, around 89% of them singletons. The V and J ends lost 2 bases and 3 bases respectively, with 11 bases between them. The CDR3 consists of 15 residues. Per the germline V gene, CDR1 is MNHEY and CDR2 is SVGEGT.

The sample taken for sequencing was peripheral blood. The sequence came from a human donor in a cohort sampled during active COVID-19. The V and J genes are TRBV6-2 or TRBV6-3 and TRBJ2-1, with a possible D match to TRBD2 (7 bases). The CDR3 coding sequence is TGTGCCAGCAGTTACGGGAGGGGGGGCTACAATGAGCAGTTCTTC. Amino acid sequence: CASSYGRGGYNEQFF.